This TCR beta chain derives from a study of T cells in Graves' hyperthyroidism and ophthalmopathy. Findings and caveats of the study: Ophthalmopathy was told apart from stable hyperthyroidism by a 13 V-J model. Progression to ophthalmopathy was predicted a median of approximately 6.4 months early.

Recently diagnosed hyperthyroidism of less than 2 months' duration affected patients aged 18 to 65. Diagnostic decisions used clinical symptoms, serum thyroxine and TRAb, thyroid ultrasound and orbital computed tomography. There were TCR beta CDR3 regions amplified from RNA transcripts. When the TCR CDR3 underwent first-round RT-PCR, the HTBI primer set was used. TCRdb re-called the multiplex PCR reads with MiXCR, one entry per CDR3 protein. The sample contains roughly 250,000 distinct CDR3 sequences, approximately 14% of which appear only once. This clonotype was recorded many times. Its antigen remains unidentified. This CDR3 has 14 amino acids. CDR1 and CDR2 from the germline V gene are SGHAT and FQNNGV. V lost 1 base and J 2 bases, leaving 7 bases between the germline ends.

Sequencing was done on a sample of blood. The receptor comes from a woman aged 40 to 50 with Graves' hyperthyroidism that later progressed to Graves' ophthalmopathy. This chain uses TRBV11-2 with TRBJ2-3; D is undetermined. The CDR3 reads CASSLVVNTDTQYF. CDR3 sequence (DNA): TGTGCCAGCAGCTTAGTTGTCAACACAGATACGCAGTATTTT.